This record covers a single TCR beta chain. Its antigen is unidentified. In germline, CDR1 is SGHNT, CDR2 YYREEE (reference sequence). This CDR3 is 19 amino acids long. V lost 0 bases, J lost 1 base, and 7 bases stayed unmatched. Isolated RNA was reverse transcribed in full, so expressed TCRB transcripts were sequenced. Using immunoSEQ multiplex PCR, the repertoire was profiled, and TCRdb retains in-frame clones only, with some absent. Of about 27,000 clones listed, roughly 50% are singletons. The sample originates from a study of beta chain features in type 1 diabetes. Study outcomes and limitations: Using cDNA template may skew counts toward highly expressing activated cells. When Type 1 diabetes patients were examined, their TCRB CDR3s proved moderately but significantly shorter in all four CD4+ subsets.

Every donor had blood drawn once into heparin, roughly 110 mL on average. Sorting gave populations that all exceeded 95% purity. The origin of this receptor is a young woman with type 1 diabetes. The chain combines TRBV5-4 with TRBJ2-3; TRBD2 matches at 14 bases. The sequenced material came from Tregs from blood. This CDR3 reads CASSLAKGTSGGRTDTQYF. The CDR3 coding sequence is TGTGCCAGCAGCTTGGCCAAGGGGACTAGCGGGGGCCGCACAGATACGCAGTATTTT.